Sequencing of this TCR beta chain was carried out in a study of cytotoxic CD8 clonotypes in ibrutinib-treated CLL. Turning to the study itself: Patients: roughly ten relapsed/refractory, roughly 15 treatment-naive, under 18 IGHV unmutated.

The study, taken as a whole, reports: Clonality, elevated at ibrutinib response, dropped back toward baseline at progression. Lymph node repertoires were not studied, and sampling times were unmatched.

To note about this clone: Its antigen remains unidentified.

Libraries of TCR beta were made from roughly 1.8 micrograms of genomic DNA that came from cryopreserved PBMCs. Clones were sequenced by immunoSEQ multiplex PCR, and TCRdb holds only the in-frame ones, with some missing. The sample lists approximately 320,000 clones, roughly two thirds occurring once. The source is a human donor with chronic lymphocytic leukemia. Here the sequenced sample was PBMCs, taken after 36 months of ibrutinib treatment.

In DNA form, the CDR3 reads TGTGCCAGCAGGACTAGCGGGGGGGCCGCAGATACGCAGTATTTT. Its protein is CASRTSGGAADTQYF. The chain combines TRBV6-6 with TRBJ2-3; 14 nucleotides match TRBD2. CDR1 is MNHNY, CDR2 SVGAGI, per germline (reference sequence). With 6 bases clipped from V and 4 bases from J, the junction kept 3 bases outside the gene matches. CDR3 length equals 15 residues.